This T cell receptor (beta chain) was captured in a study of T cell changes during pregnancy in multiple sclerosis. Trimming cost V 2 bases and J 0 bases; bases outside gene matches: 0. Germline V gives CDR1 MNHNS, CDR2 SASEGT. This CDR3 spans 15 amino acids. Clones were read by immunoSEQ multiplex PCR, and TCRdb kept only the in-frame ones, dropping some. The repertoire holds some 100,000 clones, roughly 92% seen once, with more than 0.95% in the top ten. This receptor was taken from a female donor with multiple sclerosis, enrolled in a pregnancy study. The chain carries TRBV6-1 and TRBJ2-1, with 8 bases matching TRBD2. The specimen comprised peripheral blood, sampled in the second trimester of pregnancy. The CDR3 DNA reads TGTGCCAGCAGTGAAAGCGGGAGCTCCTACAATGAGCAGTTCTTC. This encodes CASSESGSSYNEQFF.